The 29 T cell receptor beta chains reported below all come from one sample, sequenced in a study of blood T cell repertoires in COVID-19. The method was immunoSEQ multiplex PCR; TCRdb's version includes in-frame clones alone and lacks a portion of them. The sample has 140,000 to 150,000 clones, 82% seen once. Sequences were obtained from peripheral blood. The receptor set was obtained from a human donor with acute or convalescent COVID-19. The donor label of this sample is uncertain.

This clone has more than one count but fewer than ten. The J gene is TRBJ2-3, the V gene TRBV5-1; D is undetermined. In germline, CDR1 is SGHRS, CDR2 YFSETQ. The CDR3 contains 12 residues. The V end was cut by 2 bases, the J end by 3 bases, with 4 bases between. CDR3 nucleotides: TGCGCCAGCAGCTTAACAACAGATACGCAGTATTTT. Its translation is CASSLTTDTQYF.

The rearrangement links TRBV6-5 to TRBJ1-2; 7 nucleotides agree with TRBD1. The germline V gene has CDR1 MNHEY and CDR2 SVGAGI. Trimming cost V 6 bases and J 5 bases; bases outside gene matches: 9. This CDR3 spans 14 amino acids. CDR3 sequence reads: CASRNRGSKYGYTF. The CDR3 coding sequence is TGTGCCAGCAGGAACAGGGGCAGCAAATATGGCTACACCTTC.

Ten or more counts support this clone. This chain connects TRBV10-3 to TRBJ1-1; D gene uncertain. V gave up 7 bases and J gave up 0 bases, with 12 bases separating them. In germline, CDR1 is ENHRY, CDR2 SYGVKD. The CDR3 loop spans 14 amino acids. The CDR3 loop is CAITSREVNTEAFF. The CDR3 DNA is TGTGCCATCACCTCGAGGGAGGTGAACACTGAAGCTTTCTTT.

V is TRBV4-1 and J is TRBJ1-4; a possible D gene is TRBD1 (6 bases). The V and J ends lost 8 bases and 4 bases respectively, with 26 bases between them. The CDR3 has 18 residues. Germline CDR1 reads MGHRA; CDR2 reads YSYEKL. CDR3 in amino acids: CASQPRFTADSHNEKLFF. CDR3 nucleotides: TGCGCCAGCCAGCCAAGGTTTACAGCGGACAGCCATAATGAAAAACTGTTTTTT.

This rearrangement joins TRBV18 to TRBJ1-2; D ambiguous. CDR3 length equals 13 residues. The V gene's germline CDR1 is KGHSH and CDR2 LQKENI. Trimming left V 5 bases short and J 5 bases short, with 12 bases between. This CDR3 reads CASSSGRDYGYTF. The CDR3, as DNA: TGTGCCAGCTCATCCGGTCGGGATTATGGCTACACCTTC.

The chain has TRBV2 and TRBJ1-2; D gene uncertain. This CDR3 is built from 14 residues. Germline-derived CDR1 and CDR2 are SNHLY and FYNNEI. Between the trimmed V and J ends, which lost 0 bases and 7 bases, there was a span of 12 bases. The CDR3 loop is CASSEAATRGGYTF. The CDR3 nucleotides read TGTGCCAGCAGTGAAGCCGCCACGCGGGGTGGCTACACCTTC.

This sequence joins TRBV6-6 and TRBJ2-7, with D perhaps TRBD2 (6 bases). The CDR3 is 16 amino acids. V was cut by 0 bases and J by 6 bases, with 18 bases left in between. In germline, CDR1 is MNHNY, CDR2 SVGAGI (reference sequence). DNA of the CDR3: TGTGCCAGCAGTTACTCGACAAGGGAGGTAGGGCGCGAGCAGTACTTC. Its protein product is CASSYSTREVGREQYF.

The V and J genes are TRBV20-1 and TRBJ1-2; D unresolved. The CDR3 is 11 amino acids. Deletions cut 3 bases from V and 8 bases from J, with 10 bases between. CDR1 and CDR2 from the germline V gene are DFQATT and SNEGSKA (reference sequence). This CDR3 reads CSAREVGGYTF. CDR3 bases: TGCAGTGCTAGGGAGGTGGGCGGCTACACCTTC.

This chain links TRBV10-1 with TRBJ2-1; TRBD2 aligns across 13 bases. With 5 bases clipped from V and 8 bases from J, the junction kept 12 bases outside the gene matches. Germline V CDR1 and CDR2: WNHNN, SYGVQD (reference sequence). CDR3 length equals 17 residues. The CDR3 DNA follows: TGCGCCAGCAGTCATCGGACTAGCGGGGGCCCCGGGGATGAGCAGTTCTTC. Encoded protein: CASSHRTSGGPGDEQFF.

The chain uses TRBV2 and TRBJ1-1, with D tentatively TRBD1 (6 bases). The CDR3 is 14 residues long. The V end was cut by 6 bases, the J end by 1 base, with 12 bases between. The germline CDR1 and CDR2 sequences are SNHLY and FYNNEI. The CDR3 region has the DNA TGTGCCAGCAGAGGCCGGGACAAGAACACTGAAGCTTTCTTT. Residues: CASRGRDKNTEAFF.

The CDR3, as DNA: TGCGCCAGCAGCCCTGGGACAGGGGAACGGTACGGGGAGCTGTTTTTT. This gives the protein CASSPGTGERYGELFF. The chain recombines TRBV5-1 with TRBJ2-2; 10 bases agree with TRBD1. CDR3 length: 16 residues. CDR1 is SGHRS and CDR2 is YFSETQ in the germline V gene. The V gene end was trimmed by 4 bases and the J gene end by 7 bases; junction bases not matched to a gene: 10.

As regards this clone: At the DNA level, this CDR3 is encoded by other sequences in the same sample as well. The V gene is TRBV7-3, the J gene TRBJ1-2; D gene uncertain. The CDR3 spans 15 residues. Trimming left V 4 bases short and J 5 bases short, with 17 bases between. CDR1 and CDR2 from the germline V gene are SGHTA and FQGTGA. CDR3 sequence: CASSSQPSGEYGYTF. Here the CDR3 DNA reads TGTGCCAGCAGCTCTCAACCCTCCGGGGAATATGGCTACACCTTC. Together with reference TRBV7-3 and TRBJ1-2, the CDR3 gives the full variable domain: GAGVSQTPSNKVTEKGKYVELRCDPISGHTALYWYRQSLGQGPEFLIYFQGTGAADDSGLPNDRFFAVRPEGSVSTLKIQRTERGDSAVYLCASSSQPSGEYGYTFGSGTRLTVV.

V and J are TRBV7-9 and TRBJ1-2; the match to TRBD1 covers 8 bases. Germline CDR1 reads SEHNR; CDR2 reads FQNEAQ (reference sequence). V was pared by 5 bases and J by 2 bases, with 4 bases of the junction left unmatched. The CDR3 spans 14 residues. CDR3 sequence: CASSRQGSNYGYTF. CDR3 sequence (DNA): TGTGCCAGCAGCCGACAGGGGAGCAACTATGGCTACACCTTC.

This chain connects TRBV19 to TRBJ1-1; D is unclear. Trimming pared 8 bases from V and 4 bases from J, leaving 11 bases between. The germline CDR1 and CDR2 sequences are LNHDA and SQIVND (reference sequence). This CDR3 is 12 amino acids long. CDR3 loop: CASRGIRTEAFF. CDR3 sequence (DNA): TGTGCCAGTCGAGGGATTCGCACTGAAGCTTTCTTT.

This clone was detected only a few times. The chain carries TRBV2 and TRBJ1-6, with D unclear. This CDR3 is 16 amino acids long. Per germline, CDR1 SNHLY and CDR2 FYNNEI. The V and J ends lost 3 bases and 9 bases respectively, with 18 bases between them. CDR3: CASSDIGRGDFSPLHF. The CDR3 bases are TGTGCCAGCAGTGATATAGGGCGCGGGGATTTTTCACCCCTCCACTTT.

This clone was detected once. The chain has TRBV30 and TRBJ1-2; 9 positions agree with TRBD1. The ends lost 3 bases at V and 7 bases at J; junction bases unmatched: 15. Germline lookup yields CDR1 GTSNPN and CDR2 SVGIG (reference sequence). This CDR3 region has 16 residues. Written as DNA, the CDR3 is TGTGCCTGGAGCGGCCCGGGACAGGGCCCTAAGGCTGGCTACACCTTC. Protein: CAWSGPGQGPKAGYTF.

The chain couples TRBV6-5 to TRBJ2-7; 11 bases fit TRBD1. The CDR3 loop spans 15 amino acids. The V gene's germline CDR1 is MNHEY and CDR2 SVGAGI. The ends lost 6 bases at V and 5 bases at J; junction bases unmatched: 9. The CDR3 nucleotides are TGTGCCAGCAGGCGGACAGGGGGCACAGTCGACGAGCAGTACTTC. Translation gives CASRRTGGTVDEQYF.

J is TRBJ1-6 and V is TRBV5-4; a weak D match, TRBD1 (5 bases). The V end lost 3 bases, the J end lost 7 bases, and 20 bases lay between the germline ends. The CDR3 runs 17 residues. The germline V gene has CDR1 SGHNT and CDR2 YYREEE (reference sequence). CDR3 protein: CASSSTAGGGGNSPLHF. The CDR3 coding sequence is TGTGCCAGCAGCTCGACCGCCGGTGGGGGGGGAAATTCACCCCTCCACTTT.

Ten or more counts support this clone. The chain carries TRBV7-3 and TRBJ1-6; the D gene is possibly TRBD1 (5 bases). CDR1 is SGHTA, CDR2 FQGTGA, per germline. There are 15 residues in the CDR3. Trimming stripped 4 bases from V and 7 bases from J, with 14 bases between. CDR3 amino acids: CASSSGGPGNSPLHF. Written as DNA, the CDR3 is TGTGCCAGCAGCTCTGGTGGACCAGGGAATTCACCCCTCCACTTT.

The V call is TRBV19, the J call TRBJ2-3; possibly TRBD2 for D (6 bases). Germline CDR1 reads LNHDA; CDR2 reads SQIVND (reference sequence). There are 15 residues in the CDR3. V lost 7 bases to trimming and J lost 8 bases, with 22 bases between them. The CDR3 here is CASIGAGPREGTQYF. CDR3 bases: TGTGCCAGTATAGGGGCGGGACCCCGAGAAGGTACGCAGTATTTT.

This chain joins TRBV7-9 and TRBJ1-1, with D possibly matching TRBD1 (5 bases). The CDR3 runs to 14 residues. Trimming took 5 bases from V and 4 from J, leaving 14 bases between them. Germline CDR1 and CDR2: SEHNR and FQNEAQ (reference sequence). The CDR3 region is CASSEIGGSTEAFF. The CDR3 bases are TGTGCCAGCAGCGAGATTGGGGGGAGCACTGAAGCTTTCTTT.

The chain couples TRBV13 to TRBJ2-3, with 8 bases matching TRBD1. Per the germline V gene, CDR1 is PRHDT and CDR2 is FYEKMQ (reference sequence). V trimming: 4 bases; J trimming: 5 bases; junction bases outside the gene matches: 11. The CDR3 runs to 16 residues. The CDR3 region is CASSYRTGTFGDTQYF. DNA for the CDR3: TGTGCCAGCAGCTACAGGACAGGGACTTTTGGAGATACGCAGTATTTT.

This clone was found a few times. The chain links TRBV19 to TRBJ1-6, with 8 bases identical to TRBD1. Germline V gives CDR1 LNHDA, CDR2 SQIVND (reference sequence). The trim removed 3 bases at V and 8 bases at J, leaving 9 bases unmatched. The CDR3 is 16 amino acids. The CDR3 nucleotides read TGTGCCAGTAGTATCGGTAGTGACAGGGGTGATTCACCCCTCCACTTT. Its translation: CASSIGSDRGDSPLHF.

The chain joins TRBV7-2 to TRBJ1-1; a weak D match, TRBD1 (6 bases). The CDR3 length is 13 residues. Trimming pared 5 bases from V and 1 base from J, leaving 8 bases between. The germline gives CDR1 SGHTA, CDR2 FQGNSA. The CDR3 loop reads CASSQGSNTEAFF. The CDR3 DNA is TGTGCCAGCAGCCAGGGGTCGAACACTGAAGCTTTCTTT.

The chain has TRBV6-5 and TRBJ2-7, with 8 nucleotides matching TRBD2. Germline V gives CDR1 MNHEY, CDR2 SVGAGI. The V gene end was trimmed by 10 bases and the J gene end by 6 bases; junction bases not matched to a gene: 8. CDR3 length: 12 amino acids. CDR3 region: CATRRGAPEQYF. The CDR3 nucleotides read TGTGCCACCAGGCGGGGGGCCCCCGAGCAGTACTTC.

This chain links TRBV5-1 with TRBJ1-6; TRBD1 might be the D (5 bases). Germline V lookup: CDR1 SGHRS, CDR2 YFSETQ. Trimming left V 2 bases short and J 3 bases short, with 9 bases between. The CDR3 has 15 amino acids. The CDR3 loop is CASSLGEVYNSPLHF. CDR3 DNA: TGCGCCAGCAGCTTAGGGGAGGTCTATAATTCACCCCTCCACTTT.

Of note for this clone: Other nucleotide sequences from this sample produce the same CDR3. The gene calls are TRBV6-1 and TRBJ2-1, with 8 bases fitting TRBD1. V trimming: 2 bases; J trimming: 4 bases; junction bases outside the gene matches: 1. Looked up from germline, CDR1 is MNHNS and CDR2 is SASEGT. There are 14 residues in the CDR3. CDR3 sequence (DNA): TGTGCCAGCAGTGAACAGGGGGCGTACAATGAGCAGTTCTTC. It specifies CASSEQGAYNEQFF.

There are a few counts of this clone. The chain carries TRBV30 and TRBJ1-2; maybe TRBD1 (6 bases). CDR1 is GTSNPN, CDR2 SVGIG, per germline (reference sequence). V dropped 2 bases and J dropped 7 bases, with 11 bases sitting between them. The CDR3 has 12 amino acids. CDR3 bases: TGTGCCTGGAGTAGGGGGTCCAGTGGCTACACCTTC. Its protein product is CAWSRGSSGYTF.

This clone has a count of ten or more. The chain recombines TRBV5-1 with TRBJ1-6; no clear D. V was trimmed by 2 bases and J by 7 bases, leaving 13 bases between them. From germline, CDR1 is SGHRS and CDR2 YFSETQ. CDR3 length equals 15 residues. The CDR3 loop reads CASSLFPGQNSPLHF. CDR3 sequence (DNA): TGCGCCAGCAGCTTATTTCCGGGTCAAAATTCACCCCTCCACTTT.